This T cell receptor beta chain is from a study of Graves' ophthalmopathy and Graves' hyperthyroidism. RNA transcripts provided the template for amplifying TCR beta CDR3 regions. Second-round multiplex PCR followed a first-round RT-PCR using HTBI primers. TCRdb processed the multiplex PCR reads anew with MiXCR; each CDR3 protein has one entry. The sample records fewer than 400,000 distinct CDR3 sequences, around 17% being singletons. Points from the study as a whole: Ophthalmopathy could be told apart from stable hyperthyroidism by a 13-signature model (87.88% sensitivity, around 78% specificity).

Germline-derived CDR1 and CDR2 are MDHEN and SYDVKM. V was cut by 2 bases and J by 1 base, with 11 bases left in between. CDR3 size: 15 residues. This clonotype has a count of ten or more. Its antigen is as yet unknown. The receptor was derived from a woman aged 18 to 35 with Graves' ophthalmopathy. Sequences were obtained from peripheral blood. The V call is TRBV28, the J call TRBJ1-1; maybe TRBD1 (6 bases). DNA of the CDR3: TGTGCCAGCAGTTTACCCACAGGGTGGAACACTGAAGCTTTCTTT. Translation: CASSLPTGWNTEAFF.